Listed below are T cell receptor beta chains from one sample, sequenced in a study of T cells in Graves' hyperthyroidism and ophthalmopathy. A single record per CDR3 protein comes from TCRdb applying MiXCR to the multiplex PCR reads. The table shows around 800,000 distinct CDR3 sequences, with over 35% occurring only once. Source material: blood. All receptors come from a man aged 18 to 30 with Graves' hyperthyroidism. The CDR3 runs from the conserved cysteine through the conserved F or W. Each record gives: J gene, D gene, clone size, V gene, CDR3 DNA, CDR3 protein. D genes are given only for firm matches. Only part of the rows carry a size: once, few, many, or a class if the clone is expanded.

J: TRBJ2-7
D: TRBD1
size: NA
V: TRBV11-3
DNA: TGTGCCAGCAGCCGTCCGGGACAGCCCTACGAGCAGTACTTC
CDR3: CASSRPGQPYEQYF

J: TRBJ2-3
D: TRBD2
size: NA
V: TRBV2
DNA: TGTGCCAGCAGGAAGACTAGCTGGGGCACAGATACGCAGTATTTT
CDR3: CASRKTSWGTDTQYF

J: TRBJ1-6
D: NA
size: NA
V: TRBV25-1
DNA: NA
CDR3: CASILGQVSSPLHF

J: TRBJ2-7
D: TRBD2
size: NA
V: TRBV7-9
DNA: TGTGCCAGCAGCGAGCGGGAGTCCTTTTACGAGCAGTACTTC
CDR3: CASSERESFYEQYF

J: TRBJ1-2
D: NA
size: many
V: TRBV29-1
DNA: TGCAGCGCCCGGGACACTCCTGGCCCGGGCTACACCTTC
CDR3: CSARDTPGPGYTF

J: TRBJ2-5
D: TRBD1
size: many
V: TRBV7-9
DNA: TGTGCCAGCAGCTCCGGAGGGACAGGGCAAGAGACCCAGTACTTC
CDR3: CASSSGGTGQETQYF

J: TRBJ2-5
D: NA
size: NA
V: TRBV12-3/TRBV12-4
DNA: TGTGCCAGCAGTTTCAGAACTCCTCGAGAGACCCAGTACTTC
CDR3: CASSFRTPRETQYF

J: TRBJ2-5
D: NA
size: NA
V: TRBV7-9
DNA: TGTGCCAGCAGCTCGGGGCCCTTACAGGAACGTCAAGAGACCCAGTACTTC
CDR3: CASSSGPLQERQETQYF

J: TRBJ1-2
D: NA
size: NA
V: TRBV29-1
DNA: TGCAGCGCCGATGAGGGTCTAAACTATGGCTACACCTTC
CDR3: CSADEGLNYGYTF

J: TRBJ2-2
D: TRBD2
size: NA
V: TRBV20-1
DNA: TGCAGTGCTGGGGGACTAGCGGGAAGTATCACCGGGGAGCTGTTTTTT
CDR3: CSAGGLAGSITGELFF

J: TRBJ1-4
D: NA
size: NA
V: TRBV7-9
DNA: TGTGCCAGCAGCTTATACGTGGACAGAACTAATGAAAAACTGTTTTTT
CDR3: CASSLYVDRTNEKLFF

J: TRBJ2-5
D: TRBD1
size: NA
V: TRBV10-3
DNA: TGTGCCATCAGTGTCCCGGGACAGGACCAAGAGACCCAGTACTTC
CDR3: CAISVPGQDQETQYF

J: TRBJ2-2
D: TRBD2
size: NA
V: TRBV20-1
DNA: TGCAGTGCAGCCCTAGCGGCTAACACCGGGGAGCTGTTTTTT
CDR3: CSAALAANTGELFF

J: TRBJ2-7
D: NA
size: NA
V: TRBV20-1
DNA: TGCAGTGCTAGAGATCTACGGGGGCGGGACGAGCAGTACTTC
CDR3: CSARDLRGRDEQYF

J: TRBJ2-7
D: NA
size: NA
V: TRBV2
DNA: TGTGCCAGCGGCCCTACAGGGACGACCTACGAGCAGTACTTC
CDR3: CASGPTGTTYEQYF

J: TRBJ2-7
D: NA
size: NA
V: TRBV12-3/TRBV12-4
DNA: TGTGCCAGCAGTTTAAACCACGCTTACGAGCAGTACTTC
CDR3: CASSLNHAYEQYF

J: TRBJ1-5
D: NA
size: once
V: TRBV6-1
DNA: TGTGCCAGCACCCGATCAGTACACAGGGACCAGCCCCAGCATTTT
CDR3: CASTRSVHRDQPQHF

J: TRBJ1-2
D: NA
size: NA
V: TRBV6-5
DNA: TGTGCCAGCAGTTATACGGACAGCAGATATGGCTACACCTTC
CDR3: CASSYTDSRYGYTF

J: TRBJ1-2
D: NA
size: NA
V: TRBV20-1
DNA: TGCAGTGCTGGGCGGAGCTCAGGCTACACCTTC
CDR3: CSAGRSSGYTF

J: TRBJ1-6
D: NA
size: NA
V: TRBV7-2
DNA: TGTGCCAGCAGCCAAGCCCCAATGAAGGGCTATTCACCCCTCCACTTT
CDR3: CASSQAPMKGYSPLHF

J: TRBJ1-6
D: TRBD1
size: NA
V: TRBV9
DNA: TGTGCCAGCAGCGTCCGGACAGGGTATGATCCCCTCCACTTT
CDR3: CASSVRTGYDPLHF

J: TRBJ2-7
D: NA
size: NA
V: TRBV7-9
DNA: TGTGCCAGCAGCCAGAGCGGGACAGGCCCCTACGAGCAGTACTTC
CDR3: CASSQSGTGPYEQYF

J: TRBJ1-4
D: NA
size: NA
V: TRBV10-3
DNA: TGTGCCAGCACCGATCCGGAGCGGGATGGAAAACTGTTTTTT
CDR3: CASTDPERDGKLFF

J: TRBJ2-2
D: NA
size: NA
V: TRBV7-9
DNA: TGTGCCAGCGGCACTTTCACCGGGGAGCTGTCTTTT
CDR3: CASGTFTGELSF

J: TRBJ2-7
D: TRBD1
size: NA
V: TRBV25-1
DNA: TGTGCCAGCAGTGCCTCCGTGGACAGGGGGCAGTACTTC
CDR3: CASSASVDRGQYF

J: TRBJ1-6
D: NA
size: many
V: TRBV19
DNA: TGTGCCAGTAGTAAAGGCGGGGGGAATTCACCCCTCCACTTT
CDR3: CASSKGGGNSPLHF

J: TRBJ2-5
D: NA
size: NA
V: TRBV11-2
DNA: TGTGCCAGCAGCTTAAGCGGGCTCTCCCAAGAGACCCAGTACTTC
CDR3: CASSLSGLSQETQYF

J: TRBJ1-1
D: NA
size: many
V: TRBV12-3/TRBV12-4
DNA: TGTGCCAGCACCGGGGACACATACACTGAAGCTTTCTTT
CDR3: CASTGDTYTEAFF

J: TRBJ1-2
D: TRBD1
size: NA
V: TRBV12-3/TRBV12-4
DNA: TGTGCCAGCAGCCTGGCCGGGACAGGGGGTACTAACTATGGCTACACCTTC
CDR3: CASSLAGTGGTNYGYTF

J: TRBJ1-1
D: NA
size: NA
V: TRBV20-1
DNA: TGCAGTGCTAGAGATCTGGCAGGGGACACCGGTCCGGAAGCTTTCTTT
CDR3: CSARDLAGDTGPEAFF

J: TRBJ1-3
D: NA
size: NA
V: TRBV5-1
DNA: TGCGCCAGCAACAGGGATGGAAACACCATATATTTT
CDR3: CASNRDGNTIYF

J: TRBJ1-1
D: NA
size: NA
V: TRBV7-9
DNA: TGCGCCAGCAGCCAAGGACTGGCACCAATGAACACTGAAGCTTTCTTT
CDR3: CASSQGLAPMNTEAFF

J: TRBJ2-3
D: NA
size: once
V: TRBV2
DNA: TGTGCCAGCATGGGGATTGTGGGGGTGGATACGCAGTATTTT
CDR3: CASMGIVGVDTQYF

J: TRBJ2-5
D: NA
size: few
V: TRBV7-3
DNA: TGTGCCAGCAGCCCCGACTTGCCCCAGGAGACCCAGTACTTC
CDR3: CASSPDLPQETQYF

J: TRBJ1-2
D: NA
size: many
V: TRBV20-1
DNA: TGCAGTGCTAGACAGCGGGGAGACTATGGCTACACCTTC
CDR3: CSARQRGDYGYTF

J: TRBJ2-7
D: TRBD1
size: many
V: TRBV15
DNA: TGTGCCACCAGCAGAGACCCGTTCGGGACAGACGAGTACTTC
CDR3: CATSRDPFGTDEYF

J: TRBJ2-7
D: NA
size: few
V: TRBV12-3/TRBV12-4
DNA: TGTGCCAGCTCCGAAGGGGGGACATTCACCTACGAGCAGTACTTC
CDR3: CASSEGGTFTYEQYF

J: TRBJ2-3
D: TRBD1
size: NA
V: TRBV24-1
DNA: TGTGCCAGCAGTGATGGTGGAGACAGGGACGACACAGATACGCAGTATTTT
CDR3: CASSDGGDRDDTDTQYF

J: TRBJ2-7
D: TRBD2
size: NA
V: TRBV15
DNA: TGTGCCACCAGCAGCCCTACTAGCGGGAACGAGGACGAGCAGTACTTC
CDR3: CATSSPTSGNEDEQYF

J: TRBJ1-1
D: NA
size: many
V: TRBV2
DNA: TGTGCCAGCAGCGCACTTAGGAACACTGAAGCTTTCTTT
CDR3: CASSALRNTEAFF

J: TRBJ1-3
D: NA
size: many
V: TRBV25-1
DNA: TGTGCCAGCAGTCCCGAAGCTAGTTTCTCTGGAAACACCATATATTTT
CDR3: CASSPEASFSGNTIYF

J: TRBJ2-5
D: TRBD1
size: NA
V: TRBV20-1
DNA: TGCAGTGGGAGGACAGGGGGAGAGACCCAGTACTTC
CDR3: CSGRTGGETQYF